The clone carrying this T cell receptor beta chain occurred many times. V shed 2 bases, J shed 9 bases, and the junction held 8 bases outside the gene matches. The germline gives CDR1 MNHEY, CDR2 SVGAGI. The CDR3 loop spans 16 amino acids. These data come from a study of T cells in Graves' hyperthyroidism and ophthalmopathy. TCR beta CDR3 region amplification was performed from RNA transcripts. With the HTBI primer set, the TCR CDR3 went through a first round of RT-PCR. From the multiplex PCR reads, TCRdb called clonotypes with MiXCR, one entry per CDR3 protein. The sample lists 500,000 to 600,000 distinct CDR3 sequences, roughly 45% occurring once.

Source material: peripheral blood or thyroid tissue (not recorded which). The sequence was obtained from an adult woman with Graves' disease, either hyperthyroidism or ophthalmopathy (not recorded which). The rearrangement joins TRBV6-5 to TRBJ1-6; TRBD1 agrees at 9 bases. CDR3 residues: CASSYSRDRAFSPLHF. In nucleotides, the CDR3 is TGTGCCAGCAGTTACAGCAGGGACAGGGCTTTTTCACCCCTCCACTTT.